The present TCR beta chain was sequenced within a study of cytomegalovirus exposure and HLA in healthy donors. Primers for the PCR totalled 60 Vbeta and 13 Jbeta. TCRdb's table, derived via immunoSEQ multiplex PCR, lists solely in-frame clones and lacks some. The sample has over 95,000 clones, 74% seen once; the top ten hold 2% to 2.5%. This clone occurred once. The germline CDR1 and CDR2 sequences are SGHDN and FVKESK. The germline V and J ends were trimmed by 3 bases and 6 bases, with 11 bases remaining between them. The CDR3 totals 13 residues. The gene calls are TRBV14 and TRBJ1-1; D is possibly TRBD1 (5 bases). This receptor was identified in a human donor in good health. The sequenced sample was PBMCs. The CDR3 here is CASSQGTVAEAFF. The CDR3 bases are TGTGCCAGCAGCCAGGGGACTGTGGCTGAAGCTTTCTTT.